These 23 T cell receptor beta chains were all obtained from the same sample, sequenced in a study of early T cells in non-severe SARS-CoV-2 infection. Each CDR3 protein gets one entry after TCRdb re-called the 5' RACE reads with MiXCR. The sample lists 75,000 or so distinct CDR3 sequences, approximately 12% occurring once. Input material: whole blood. The receptor set was obtained from an adult who was a healthcare worker with PCR-confirmed SARS-CoV-2 infection or an uninfected control (not recorded which).

This clonotype appeared many times. This rearrangement joins TRBV14 to TRBJ2-1; the D call may be TRBD1 or TRBD2 (5 bases each). The CDR3 contains 17 residues. The V end was cut by 0 bases, the J end by 6 bases, with 18 bases between. The germline V gene encodes CDR1 SGHDN and CDR2 FVKESK. CDR3 coding DNA: TGTGCCAGCAGCCAAGATAAGGGGACCGCCATTTTCAATGAGCAGTTCTTC. Amino acid sequence: CASSQDKGTAIFNEQFF.

The V gene is TRBV7-9, the J gene TRBJ2-2; D gene unclear. V lost 8 bases and J lost 8, with 9 bases in between. From germline, CDR1 is SEHNR and CDR2 FQNEAQ (reference sequence). The CDR3 runs to 11 residues. The CDR3 here is CASLVGGELFF. DNA for the CDR3: TGTGCCAGCCTCGTAGGAGGGGAGCTGTTTTTT.

The chain has TRBV5-8 and TRBJ2-5; D unresolved. Germline CDR1 and CDR2: SGHTS and YDEGEE. Trimming removed 4 bases from V and 2 bases from J, with 9 bases in between. The CDR3 runs to 13 residues. CDR3 residues: CASSQGIQETQYF. The CDR3, as DNA: TGTGCCAGCAGCCAAGGGATTCAAGAGACCCAGTACTTC.

The rearrangement uses TRBV20-1 and TRBJ1-4; D is uncertain. The CDR3 runs 15 residues. The germline V gene encodes CDR1 DFQATT and CDR2 SNEGSKA (reference sequence). V lost 3 bases, J lost 5 bases, and 16 bases lay in between. The CDR3 sequence: CSASDQLGSNEKLFF. For the CDR3, the DNA is TGCAGTGCTAGTGATCAGCTGGGCAGCAATGAAAAACTGTTTTTT.

This chain joins TRBV9 and TRBJ2-3; 9 bases map to TRBD2. Germline V gives CDR1 SGDLS, CDR2 YYNGEE. The CDR3 is 18 amino acids. With 5 bases clipped from V and 6 bases from J, the junction kept 19 bases outside the gene matches. CDR3 protein: CASSPRPLGREGKDTQYF. In DNA, the CDR3 is TGTGCCAGCAGTCCGAGACCCCTGGGGCGGGAGGGGAAGGATACGCAGTATTTT.

This chain's CDR3 is CSVTTGYNEQFF. The DNA for the CDR3 is TGCAGCGTAACGACTGGTTACAATGAGCAGTTCTTC. The chain links TRBV29-1 to TRBJ2-1, with D hard to call. Trimming cost V 6 bases and J 4 bases, with 10 bases left between them. The CDR3 has 12 residues. Germline CDR1 is SQVTM and CDR2 is ANQGSEA.

This clonotype was counted ten times or more. J is TRBJ2-2 and V is TRBV5-1; 9 bases line up with TRBD1. The germline V gene has CDR1 SGHRS and CDR2 YFSETQ. The CDR3 totals 15 residues. V was pared by 5 bases and J by 3 bases, with 5 bases of the junction left unmatched. CDR3 sequence (DNA): TGCGCCAGCAGTCAGGACAGGGGTGACACCGGGGAGCTGTTTTTT. Translating it yields CASSQDRGDTGELFF.

This clonotype was counted many times. This chain uses TRBV6-6 with TRBJ2-5; TRBD2 matches at 12 bases. Germline CDR1 is MNHNY and CDR2 is SVGAGI (reference sequence). V lost 6 bases, J lost 5 bases, and 10 bases stayed unmatched. CDR3 length: 16 residues. This CDR3 is CASRDRLAGEVETQYF. The CDR3 coding sequence is TGTGCCAGCAGGGACCGACTAGCGGGAGAGGTGGAGACCCAGTACTTC.

The table lists this clonotype with many counts. The V and J genes are TRBV15 and TRBJ1-3; D not resolved. The CDR3 sequence is 15 residues long. The V gene lost 5 bases and the J gene lost 3 bases, with 14 bases spanning the gap. CDR1 and CDR2 (germline): LNHNV, YYDKDF (reference sequence). The CDR3 is CATSPPVSLGNTIYF. The CDR3 nucleotides are TGTGCCACCAGCCCCCCGGTTTCCCTTGGAAACACCATATATTTT.

This clonotype was observed at least ten times. The CDR3 DNA sequence: TGTGCCAGCAGCTTAGCGAAGGCAGCTATTGAGCAGTTCTTC. Amino acids: CASSLAKAAIEQFF. This chain links TRBV7-6 with TRBJ2-1; no reliable D call. V lost 0 bases to trimming and J lost 9 bases, with 12 bases between them. The length of the CDR3 is 14 residues. The germline CDR1 and CDR2 sequences are SGHVS and FNYEAQ. Filled out from reference TRBV7-6 and TRBJ2-1, the complete variable domain reads GAGVSQSPRYKVTKRGQDVALRCDPISGHVSLYWYRQALGQGPEFLTYFNYEAQQDKSGLPNDRFSAERPEGSISTLTIQRTEQRDSAMYRCASSLAKAAIEQFFGPGTRLTVL.

This CDR3 is CASILPPPHRTDTQYF. The CDR3 coding sequence is TGTGCCAGCATTCTTCCCCCCCCTCACCGCACAGATACGCAGTATTTT. This chain uses TRBV6-5 with TRBJ2-3; D gene uncertain. The CDR3 runs to 16 residues. CDR1 is MNHEY and CDR2 is SVGAGI in the germline V gene. The germline V and J ends were trimmed by 7 bases and 1 base, with 18 bases remaining between them.

This chain uses TRBV7-9 with TRBJ1-2; 7 positions match TRBD1. V lost 4 bases and J lost 4; bases outside the gene matches: 9. Per the germline V gene, CDR1 is SEHNR and CDR2 is FQNEAQ (reference sequence). CDR3 length: 15 amino acids. The CDR3 DNA is TGTGCCAGCAGCTCCCCGACAGGGCCTTCCTATGGCTACACCTTC. Its translation: CASSSPTGPSYGYTF. Combining the CDR3 with reference TRBV7-9 and TRBJ1-2 gives the whole variable domain DTGVSQNPRHKITKRGQNVTFRCDPISEHNRLYWYRQTLGQGPEFLTYFQNEAQLEKSRLLSDRFSAERPKGSFSTLEIQRTEQGDSAMYLCASSSPTGPSYGYTFGSGTRLTVV.

This clonotype has a count of ten or more. The chain uses TRBV7-2 and TRBJ2-3, with 15 nucleotides matching TRBD2. Germline assignment: CDR1 SGHTA and CDR2 FQGNSA. Trimming cost V 5 bases and J 3 bases; bases outside gene matches: 12. This CDR3 has 19 residues. The CDR3 loop reads CASSIQRTSGGALTDTQYF. CDR3 DNA sequence: TGTGCCAGCAGCATCCAAAGGACTAGCGGGGGGGCCTTGACAGATACGCAGTATTTT. The full variable domain, rest sourced from reference TRBV7-2 and TRBJ2-3, is GAGVSQSPSNKVTEKGKDVELRCDPISGHTALYWYRQSLGQGLEFLIYFQGNSAPDKSGLPSDRFSAERTGGSVSTLTIQRTQQEDSAVYLCASSIQRTSGGALTDTQYFGPGTRLTVL.

This clonotype has at least ten counts. The chain employs TRBV12-3 or TRBV12-4 and TRBJ2-7; D might be TRBD1 or TRBD2, each matching 5 bases. There are 14 residues in the CDR3. With 6 bases removed from V and 4 bases from J, the gap between germline ends came to 16 bases. The CDR3 spells CASSSPGPQYEQYF. CDR3 nucleotides: TGTGCCAGCAGCTCACCGGGACCTCAATACGAGCAGTACTTC.

This clonotype was seen a few times. This chain uses TRBV18 with TRBJ2-3; 8 bases fit TRBD1. CDR3 length equals 16 residues. Germline V CDR1 and CDR2: KGHSH, LQKENI. V was pared by 4 bases and J by 3 bases, with 9 bases of the junction left unmatched. In DNA form, the CDR3 reads TGTGCCAGCTCACTGACCGGGACAGGAGATACAGATACGCAGTATTTT. Translated: CASSLTGTGDTDTQYF.

This clonotype has more than one count but fewer than ten. The CDR3 protein is CASSFSGENVLTF. The CDR3 DNA reads TGTGCCAGCAGCTTTTCAGGGGAGAACGTCCTGACTTTC. The chain uses TRBV7-9 and TRBJ2-6, with D possibly matching TRBD1 (6 bases). The V and J ends lost 3 bases and 10 bases respectively, with 10 bases between them. Germline V lookup: CDR1 SEHNR, CDR2 FQNEAQ (reference sequence). This CDR3 is 13 amino acids long.

This clonotype was found many times. The gene calls are TRBV7-2 and TRBJ1-2, with 11 bases that match TRBD1. Germline CDR1 and CDR2: SGHTA and FQGNSA. With V trimmed by 2 bases and J by 3 bases, 5 bases remained unmatched. There are 16 residues in the CDR3. The CDR3 sequence: CASSLPRTGGDYGYTF. In DNA, the CDR3 is TGTGCCAGCAGCTTACCTAGGACAGGGGGCGACTATGGCTACACCTTC.

This clonotype was observed a handful of times. The rearrangement links TRBV29-1 to TRBJ2-2; D could derive from TRBD1 or TRBD2 (5 bases each). The V and J ends lost 3 bases and 4 bases respectively, with 9 bases between them. There are 13 residues in the CDR3. CDR1 is SQVTM, CDR2 ANQGSEA, per germline. The CDR3, as DNA: TGCAGCGTTGACAGGGACCTCACCGGGGAGCTGTTTTTT. This codes for CSVDRDLTGELFF.

The chain links TRBV5-1 to TRBJ2-7, with D uncertain. CDR3 length: 13 residues. The V end lost 1 base, the J end lost 4 bases, and 9 bases lay between the germline ends. Germline CDR1 is SGHRS and CDR2 is YFSETQ. This CDR3 is CASSLMDRYEQYF. The CDR3 DNA reads as TGCGCCAGCAGCTTGATGGACCGGTACGAGCAGTACTTC.

The sample holds a few counts of this clonotype. The V gene is TRBV19, the J gene TRBJ1-5; perhaps TRBD1 as D (6 bases). This CDR3 comprises 14 residues. Germline CDR1 reads LNHDA; CDR2 reads SQIVND (reference sequence). The V and J ends lost 6 bases and 2 bases respectively, with 11 bases between them. CDR3 amino acids: CASSRNRGNQPQHF. The DNA of the CDR3 is TGTGCCAGTAGCCGAAACAGGGGCAATCAGCCCCAGCATTTT.

Ten or more counts support this clonotype. V usage is TRBV20-1 and J usage is TRBJ2-1; 11 bases are a match to TRBD2. J gave up 6 bases and V 6 bases, and 10 bases lay outside the gene matches. CDR1 is DFQATT, CDR2 SNEGSKA, per germline (reference sequence). The CDR3 sequence is 15 residues long. The CDR3 loop reads CSAMLAGGLFNEQFF. Here the CDR3 DNA reads TGCAGTGCAATGTTAGCGGGAGGGCTGTTCAATGAGCAGTTCTTC.

This chain connects TRBV20-1 to TRBJ2-1; 9 positions agree with TRBD1. The CDR3 has 15 amino acids. Looked up from germline, CDR1 is DFQATT and CDR2 is SNEGSKA (reference sequence). The V and J ends lost 6 bases and 7 bases, in that order; junction bases with no gene match: 13. The CDR3 DNA reads as TGCAGTGCGAGAAGGGGACAGGGTTTTAGGAATGAGCAGTTCTTC. Its translation: CSARRGQGFRNEQFF.

J is TRBJ2-1 and V is TRBV29-1; D gene unclear. Germline lookup yields CDR1 SQVTM and CDR2 ANQGSEA. CDR3 length: 12 amino acids. Trimming removed 4 bases from V and 9 bases from J, with 13 bases in between. The CDR3 DNA reads as TGCAGCGTTGTCCCCCATGACGCTGAGCAGTTCTTC. This gives the protein CSVVPHDAEQFF.